This T cell receptor (beta chain) originates from a study of T cells after yellow fever vaccination. Study overall: For low cell numbers, libraries were made with SMART-Seq v4 Ultra Low Input. Study outcomes and limitations: One caveat is that FACS-sorted repertoires could contain abundant clonotypes contaminating from the bulk population. At around 96% for CD4 and about 91% for CD8, most primary-vaccination clones showed up again after the booster. Peaking on day 5 versus 15, the secondary response was faster but weaker.

CDR1 KGHSH and CDR2 LQKENI come from the germline V gene. Trimming stripped 3 bases from V and 5 bases from J, with 13 bases between. The CDR3 runs 14 residues. This clonotype was counted only a few times. What it recognizes is unknown. TCRdb ran MiXCR on the 5' RACE reads and lists one entry per CDR3 protein. The sample has 300,000 or so distinct CDR3 sequences, roughly 8.4% seen once. The sequence was collected from a man aged 18-30 years who received the YFV17D yellow fever vaccine. The chain joins TRBV18 to TRBJ1-1, with D maybe TRBD1 (5 bases). This specimen was PBMCs, taken about 49 days after the first yellow fever vaccination. The chain's CDR3 is CASSPRQGGTEAFF. The CDR3 nucleotides are TGTGCCAGCTCACCGCGGCAGGGAGGAACTGAAGCTTTCTTT.